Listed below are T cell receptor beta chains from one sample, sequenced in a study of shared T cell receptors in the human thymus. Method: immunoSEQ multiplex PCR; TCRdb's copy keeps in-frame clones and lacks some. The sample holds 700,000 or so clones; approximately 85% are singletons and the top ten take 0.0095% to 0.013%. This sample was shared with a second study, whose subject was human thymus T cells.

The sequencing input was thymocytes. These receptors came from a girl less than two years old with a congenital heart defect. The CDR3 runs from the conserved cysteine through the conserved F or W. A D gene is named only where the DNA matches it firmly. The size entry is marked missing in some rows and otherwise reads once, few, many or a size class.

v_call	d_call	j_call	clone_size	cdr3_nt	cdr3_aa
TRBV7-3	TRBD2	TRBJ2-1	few	TGTGCCAGCAGCTTAATGGGGCGGGGGGGCTCTTGTGAGCAGTTCTTC	CASSLMGRGGSCEQFF
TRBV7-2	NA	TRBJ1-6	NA	TGTGCCAGCAGCTTAGTGCCGGGAATGCCCTATAATTCACCCCTCCACTTT	CASSLVPGMPYNSPLHF
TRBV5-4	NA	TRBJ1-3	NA	TGTGCCAGCAGCTCTCCGGACAGTCTTGGAAACACCATATATTTT	CASSSPDSLGNTIYF
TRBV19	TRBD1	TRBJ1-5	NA	TGTGCCAGTAGGGAGAGACAGGGTTTGAGCAATCAGCCCCAGCATTTT	CASRERQGLSNQPQHF
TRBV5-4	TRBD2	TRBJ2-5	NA	TGTGCCAGCAGCTTGCGGGGGGGCCCCCGGACCCAGTACTTC	CASSLRGGPRTQYF
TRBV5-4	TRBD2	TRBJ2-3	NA	TGTGCCAGCAGCTTGAGCCGGGGGGGCCTGACAGATACGCAGTATTTT	CASSLSRGGLTDTQYF
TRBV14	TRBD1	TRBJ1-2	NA	TGTGCCAGCAGCCAAGTGGGGACAGGGGCTAACTATGGCTACACCTTC	CASSQVGTGANYGYTF
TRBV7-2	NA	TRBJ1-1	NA	TGTGCCAGCAGCTTACCGTCGACAGGGAACACTGAAGCTTTCTTT	CASSLPSTGNTEAFF
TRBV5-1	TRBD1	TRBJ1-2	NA	TGCGCCAGCAGCTTTTCCGACAGGGGCGGTTTCTATGGCTACACCTTC	CASSFSDRGGFYGYTF
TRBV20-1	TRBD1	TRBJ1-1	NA	TGCAGTGCAAACGACAGGGATGAAGCTTTCTTT	CSANDRDEAFF
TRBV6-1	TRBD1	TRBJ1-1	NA	TGTGCCAGCAGTGAGGGACAGAGGTTTCGAACTGAAGCTTTCTTT	CASSEGQRFRTEAFF
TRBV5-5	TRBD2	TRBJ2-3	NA	TGTGCCAGCAGCTTGGTAGCGGGGGGCGTAGAGTCGGGCGCAGATACGCAGTATTTT	CASSLVAGGVESGADTQYF
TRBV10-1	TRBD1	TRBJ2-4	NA	TGCGCCAGCAGCGGCTCGGGACAGAGATCCCGGGTAGCCAAAAACATTCAGTACTTC	CASSGSGQRSRVAKNIQYF
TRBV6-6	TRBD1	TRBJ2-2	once	TGTGCCAGCAGTTACACAGGGGAAACCGGGGAGCTGTTTTTT	CASSYTGETGELFF
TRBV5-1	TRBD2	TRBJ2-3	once	TGCGCCAGCAGCCCGGGGGGGGGATCGGACACAGATACGCAGTATTTT	CASSPGGGSDTDTQYF
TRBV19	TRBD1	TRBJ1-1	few	TGTGCCAGTAGTATTAACAGGGGGAACACTGAAGCTTTCTTT	CASSINRGNTEAFF
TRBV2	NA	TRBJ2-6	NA	TGTGCCAGCATCCCTGGCCACTCTGGGGCCAACGTCCTGACTTTC	CASIPGHSGANVLTF
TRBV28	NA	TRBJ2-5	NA	TGTGCCAGCAGTTCCTTCTCATACAGGGTACGCCAAGAGACCCAGTACTTC	CASSSFSYRVRQETQYF
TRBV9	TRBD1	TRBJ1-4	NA	TGTGCCAGCAGCAAGGACAGGGGGAATGAAAAACTGTTTTTT	CASSKDRGNEKLFF
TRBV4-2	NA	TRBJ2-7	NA	TGTGCCAGCAGCCAAGTACCGGTGATAGATTTGTTAGCCTACGAGCAGTACTTC	CASSQVPVIDLLAYEQYF
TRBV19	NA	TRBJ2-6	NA	TGTGCCAGTAGTCCCCCCACTAGTAACCTCTTGAGTCTCGGGGCCAACGTCCTGACTTTC	CASSPPTSNLLSLGANVLTF
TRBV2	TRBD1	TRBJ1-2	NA	TGTGCCAGCAGTGGGACAGGGGGAATCGACGGCTACACCTTC	CASSGTGGIDGYTF
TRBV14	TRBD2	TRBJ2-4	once	TGTGCCAGCAGCCAAACAGCGGGGGCCAAAAACATTCAGTACTTC	CASSQTAGAKNIQYF
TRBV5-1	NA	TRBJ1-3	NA	TGCGCCAGCACCGGTTTTACTGGAAACACCATATATTTT	CASTGFTGNTIYF
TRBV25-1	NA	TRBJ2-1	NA	TGTGCCAGCAGTGAAGGGACATCCTCCTACTACAATGAGCAGTTCTTC	CASSEGTSSYYNEQFF
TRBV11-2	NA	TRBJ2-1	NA	TGTGCCAGCAGCCCGACGTTTCGGGGTATGATATACAATGAGCAGTTCTTC	CASSPTFRGMIYNEQFF
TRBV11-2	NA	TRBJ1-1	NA	TGTGCCAGCAGCTTAGTAATGTTGGGGGGAATGGAAGCTTTCTTT	CASSLVMLGGMEAFF
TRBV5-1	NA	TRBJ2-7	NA	TGCGCCAGCAGCTCCCATCCCCTCCAGGGATACGAGCAGTACTTC	CASSSHPLQGYEQYF
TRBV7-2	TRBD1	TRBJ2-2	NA	TGTGCCAGCAGCCTGGGACAGGTTTTGTTCACCGGGGAGCTGTTTTTT	CASSLGQVLFTGELFF
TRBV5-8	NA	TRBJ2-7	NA	TGTGCCAGCAGCTACGTCAGGGACAATAGGGCCTACGAGCAGTACTTC	CASSYVRDNRAYEQYF
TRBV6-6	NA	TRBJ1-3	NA	TGTGCCAGCAGTTACCTTCCGACACTCAAAGGAAACACCATATATTTT	CASSYLPTLKGNTIYF
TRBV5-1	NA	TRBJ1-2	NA	TGCGCCAGCAGCTTGGTATCGGGGGTCCATTGCAGCTACACCTTC	CASSLVSGVHCSYTF
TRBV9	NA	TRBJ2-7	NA	TGTGCCAGCAGCGAGAAGTCGGGACAAGACATTTACGAGCAGTACTTC	CASSEKSGQDIYEQYF